This paragraph covers one TCR beta chain sequence. The sample belongs to a study of technical replicates of blood from several donors. The germline V gene encodes CDR1 SGHNT and CDR2 YYREEE (reference sequence). CDR3 length equals 13 residues. The V end was cut by 4 bases, the J end by 5 bases, with 12 bases between. TCRdb keeps only in-frame clones here, not all; method: immunoSEQ multiplex PCR. The top ten hold 3% to 5% of the sample, which has tens of thousands of clones, around 92% seen once. The chain uses TRBV5-4 and TRBJ1-1; no clear D. Sequencing was performed on PBMCs. This receptor was identified in a human donor in good health. Some clones in this sample may be carry-over from other donors' samples. For the CDR3, the DNA is TGTGCCAGCAGCCGGACGGGGAGGACTGAAGCTTTCTTT. Residues: CASSRTGRTEAFF.